The next 8 T cell receptor beta chains were all read from a single sample in a study of neurological immune-mediated disorders. TCRdb analysed the 5' RACE reads with MiXCR anew, one entry per CDR3 protein. Among approximately 70,000 distinct CDR3 sequences, approximately 5% were seen once, and the ten largest hold around 2.2%. The source material was PBMCs. Every receptor here comes from a woman aged 70-85 years with multiple sclerosis.

J is TRBJ1-1 and V is TRBV6-2 or TRBV6-3; D is uncertain. The CDR3 has 16 amino acids. The V gene lost 0 bases and the J gene lost 1 base, with 12 bases spanning the gap. CDR1 is MNHEY, CDR2 SVGEGT, per germline. The CDR3 sequence: CASSYSTRTRNTEAFF. CDR3 DNA: TGTGCCAGCAGTTACTCGACGAGGACGCGGAACACTGAAGCTTTCTTT.

Many counts were recorded for this clonotype. The chain couples TRBV7-6 to TRBJ2-3; 7 bases are shared with TRBD1. J lost 4 bases, V lost 1 base, and 8 bases had no gene match. The germline CDR1 and CDR2 sequences are SGHVS and FNYEAQ. The CDR3 sequence is 16 residues long. This CDR3 reads CASSLVNRGEADTQYF. The CDR3 nucleotides read TGTGCCAGCAGCTTAGTAAACAGGGGAGAGGCAGATACGCAGTATTTT.

This clonotype was seen many times. The gene calls are TRBV20-1 and TRBJ2-7; 10 bases fit TRBD2. Looked up from germline, CDR1 is DFQATT and CDR2 is SNEGSKA (reference sequence). V was pared by 5 bases and J by 6 bases, with 7 bases of the junction left unmatched. This CDR3 comprises 13 residues. The CDR3, as DNA: TGCAGTGCTGTAGCGGGAGGCCCTTCCGAGCAGTACTTC. As protein: CSAVAGGPSEQYF.

This clonotype was counted many times. V and J are TRBV9 and TRBJ2-1; D is perhaps TRBD2 (6 bases). Trimming removed 4 bases from V and 6 bases from J, with 11 bases in between. Germline V gives CDR1 SGDLS, CDR2 YYNGEE. This CDR3 is 13 amino acids long. The CDR3 DNA is TGTGCCAGCAGCACGTCGACTAGCAATGAGCAGTTCTTC. Translated: CASSTSTSNEQFF.

This clonotype was observed at least ten times. The genes are TRBV5-5 and TRBJ2-1, with 9 bases fitting TRBD1. This CDR3 contains 15 residues. J lost 4 bases, V lost 0 bases, and 2 bases had no gene match. Germline lookup yields CDR1 SGHKS and CDR2 YYEKEE (reference sequence). CDR3 bases: TGTGCCAGCAGCTTGGACAGGGGGCGGTACAATGAGCAGTTCTTC. This sequence encodes CASSLDRGRYNEQFF.

This clonotype came up many times. One end of the junction varies from germline; a read error may be responsible. The rearrangement links TRBV7-2 to TRBJ1-1, with D hard to call. The CDR3 is 14 amino acids. Germline V CDR1 and CDR2: SGHTA, FQGNSA. DNA for the CDR3: TGTGCCAGCAGCCCCGCTGGGAGGACTGTGCAGCTTTACTTT. As protein: CASSPAGRTVQLYF.

There are many counts of this clonotype. This chain uses TRBV9 with TRBJ2-2, with 10 positions matching TRBD1. The CDR3 contains 15 residues. V was pared by 2 bases and J by 4 bases, with 2 bases of the junction left unmatched. Germline V gene sequence: CDR1 SGDLS, CDR2 YYNGEE. The CDR3 DNA is TGTGCCAGCAGCGTTCGGGACAGGGGCACCGGGGAGCTGTTTTTT. Translated, it gives CASSVRDRGTGELFF.

Ten or more counts support this clonotype. This rearrangement joins TRBV7-9 to TRBJ2-3; 9 bases map to TRBD1. Germline CDR1 reads SEHNR; CDR2 reads FQNEAQ (reference sequence). The CDR3 is 16 amino acids. V lost 5 bases to trimming and J lost 4 bases; unmatched junction nucleotides: 10. CDR3 coding DNA: TGTGCCAGCAGCGATGGGACAGGGCATCGCGCAGATACGCAGTATTTT. It specifies CASSDGTGHRADTQYF.